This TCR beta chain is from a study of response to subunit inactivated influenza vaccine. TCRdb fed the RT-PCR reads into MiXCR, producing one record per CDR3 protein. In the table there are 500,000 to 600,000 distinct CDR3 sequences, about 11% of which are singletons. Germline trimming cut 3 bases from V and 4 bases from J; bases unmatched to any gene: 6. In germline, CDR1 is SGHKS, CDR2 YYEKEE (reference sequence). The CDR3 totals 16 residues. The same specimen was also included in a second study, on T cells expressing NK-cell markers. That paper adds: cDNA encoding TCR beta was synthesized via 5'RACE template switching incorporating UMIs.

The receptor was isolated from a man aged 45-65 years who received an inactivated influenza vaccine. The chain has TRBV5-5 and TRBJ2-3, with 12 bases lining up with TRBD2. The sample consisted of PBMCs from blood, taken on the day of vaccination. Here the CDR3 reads CASSWRTSGDPDTQYF. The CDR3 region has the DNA TGTGCCAGCAGCTGGCGGACTAGCGGGGACCCAGATACGCAGTATTTT.